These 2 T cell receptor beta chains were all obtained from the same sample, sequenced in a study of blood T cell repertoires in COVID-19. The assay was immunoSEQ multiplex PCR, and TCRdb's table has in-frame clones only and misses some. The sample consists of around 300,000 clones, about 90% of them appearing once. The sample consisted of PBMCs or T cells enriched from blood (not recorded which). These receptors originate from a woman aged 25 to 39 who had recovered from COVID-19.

Written as DNA, the CDR3 is TGTGCCAGTAGTACGGCGGGGGGGCTCAATGAGCAGTTCTTC. This encodes CASSTAGGLNEQFF. The V gene is TRBV19, the J gene TRBJ2-1; 9 nucleotides align to TRBD2. Germline-derived CDR1 and CDR2 are LNHDA and SQIVND (reference sequence). This CDR3 has 14 residues. V dropped 4 bases and J dropped 6; count of bases not matched to a gene: 4. The entire variable domain, with the rest obtained from reference TRBV19 and TRBJ2-1, is as follows: DGGITQSPKYLFRKEGQNVTLSCEQNLNHDAMYWYRQDPGQGLRLIYYSQIVNDFQKGDIAEGYSVSREKKESFPLTVTSAQKNPTAFYLCASSTAGGLNEQFFGPGTRLTVL.

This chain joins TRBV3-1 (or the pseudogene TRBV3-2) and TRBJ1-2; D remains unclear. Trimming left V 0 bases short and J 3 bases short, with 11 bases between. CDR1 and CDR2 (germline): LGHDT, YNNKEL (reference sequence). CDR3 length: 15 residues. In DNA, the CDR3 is TGTGCCAGCAGCCAAGAGTCAACGTCGGACTATGGCTACACCTTC. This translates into CASSQESTSDYGYTF.